This record covers a single T cell receptor beta chain. The sample originates from a study of PD-L1 blockade in urothelial cancer. Study overall: Males with bladder-origin urothelial cancer made up about 85% of the roughly 29 patients.

The time point was: peripheral blood 6 weeks after treatment start. Per the germline V gene, CDR1 is SEHNR and CDR2 is FQNEAQ (reference sequence). This CDR3 contains 14 residues. V dropped 3 bases and J dropped 2 bases, with 10 bases sitting between them. The method was immunoSEQ multiplex PCR; TCRdb's version includes in-frame clones alone and lacks a portion of them. The table lists about 30,000 clones, about 88% of them singletons. The chain uses TRBV7-9 and TRBJ1-1, with D possibly being TRBD1 (5 bases). This specimen consisted of PBMCs, obtained around atezolizumab (anti-PD-L1) treatment. This clonotype was sampled from a man older than 75 with urothelial cancer. For the CDR3, the DNA is TGTGCCAGCAGCTTGGGAGGGGCCAACACTGAAGCTTTCTTT. Amino acid sequence: CASSLGGANTEAFF.